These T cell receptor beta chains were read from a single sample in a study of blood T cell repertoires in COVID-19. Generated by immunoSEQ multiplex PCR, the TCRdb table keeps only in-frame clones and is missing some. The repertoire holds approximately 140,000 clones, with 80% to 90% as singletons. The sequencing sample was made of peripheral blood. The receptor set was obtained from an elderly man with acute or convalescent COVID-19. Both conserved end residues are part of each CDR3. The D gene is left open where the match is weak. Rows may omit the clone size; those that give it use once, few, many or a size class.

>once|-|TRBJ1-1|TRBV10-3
CAIKGVVDDTEAFF
TGTGCCATCAAGGGGGTGGTTGATGACACTGAAGCTTTCTTT
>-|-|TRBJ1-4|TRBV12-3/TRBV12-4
CASSLGSELFF
TGTGCCAGCAGTTTAGGGAGCGAACTGTTTTTT
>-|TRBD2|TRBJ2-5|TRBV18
CASSPLGTSGEETQYF
TGTGCCAGCTCACCCCTCGGGACTAGCGGGGAAGAGACCCAGTACTTC
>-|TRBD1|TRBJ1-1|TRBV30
CAWSTGQYTEAFF
TGTGCCTGGAGTACGGGACAGTACACTGAAGCTTTCTTT
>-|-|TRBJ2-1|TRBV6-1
CASSDLAGPSYNEQFF
TGTGCCAGCAGTGACCTTGCGGGCCCCTCCTACAATGAGCAGTTCTTC
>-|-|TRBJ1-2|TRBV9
CASSVGRNGYTF
TGTGCCAGCAGCGTAGGCAGAAATGGCTACACCTTC
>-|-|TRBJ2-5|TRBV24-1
CATSDPRGGQETQYF
TGTGCCACCAGTGACCCGAGGGGGGGCCAGGAGACCCAGTACTTC
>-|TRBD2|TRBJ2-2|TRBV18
CASSPGTSGGELFF
TGTGCCAGCTCTCCCGGGACTAGCGGCGGGGAGCTGTTTTTT
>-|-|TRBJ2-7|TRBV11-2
CASSSRISRYEQYF
TGTGCCAGCAGCTCCAGGATCTCACGGTACGAGCAGTACTTC
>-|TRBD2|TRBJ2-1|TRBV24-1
CATSDQGLAGEFGNEQFF
TGTGCCACCAGTGATCAAGGACTAGCGGGAGAGTTTGGGAATGAGCAGTTCTTC
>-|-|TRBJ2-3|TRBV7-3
CASSQSRTDTQYF
TGTGCCAGCAGCCAAAGCCGCACAGATACGCAGTATTTT
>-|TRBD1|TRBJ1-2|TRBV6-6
CASSYTPGQLYGYTF
TGTGCCAGCAGTTACACCCCGGGACAGCTCTATGGCTACACCTTC
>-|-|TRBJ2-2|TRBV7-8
CASSPPDFNTGELFF
TGTGCCAGCAGCCCTCCGGACTTCAACACCGGGGAGCTGTTTTTT
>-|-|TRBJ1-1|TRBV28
CASSLSDSLTEAFF
TGTGCCAGCAGTTTATCTGACTCTTTAACTGAAGCTTTCTTT
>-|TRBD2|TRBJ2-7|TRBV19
CASTPTVGGEQYF
TGTGCCAGTACCCCCACCGTGGGAGGGGAGCAGTACTTC
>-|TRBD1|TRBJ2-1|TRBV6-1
CASSDGTGQRMVQFF
TGTGCCAGCAGTGACGGGACAGGGCAAAGAATGGTCCAGTTCTTC
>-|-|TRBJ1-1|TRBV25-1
CASNQLGGTEAFF
TGTGCCAGCAACCAGCTGGGCGGGACTGAAGCTTTCTTT
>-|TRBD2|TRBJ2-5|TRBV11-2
CASSFVAGVNQETQYF
TGTGCCAGCAGCTTCGTAGCGGGGGTAAACCAAGAGACCCAGTACTTC
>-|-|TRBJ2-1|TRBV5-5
CASSFQANSYNEQFF
TGTGCCAGCAGCTTTCAGGCGAACTCCTACAATGAGCAGTTCTTC
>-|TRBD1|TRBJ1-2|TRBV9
CASSATQGAPHGYTF
TGTGCCAGCAGCGCGACACAGGGGGCTCCTCATGGCTACACCTTC
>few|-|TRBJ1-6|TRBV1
CTSSQSWTGGFSPLHF
TGCACCAGCAGCCAAAGTTGGACAGGGGGCTTTTCACCCCTCCACTTT
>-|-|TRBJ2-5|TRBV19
CASSTQGRQETQYF
TGTGCCAGTAGTACCCAGGGAAGGCAAGAGACCCAGTACTTC
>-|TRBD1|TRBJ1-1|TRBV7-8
CASSSGQPKSTEAFF
TGTGCCAGCAGCTCGGGACAGCCAAAGTCCACTGAAGCTTTCTTT
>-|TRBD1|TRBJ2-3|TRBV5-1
CASSWDRDTQYF
TGCGCCAGCAGCTGGGACAGGGATACGCAGTATTTT
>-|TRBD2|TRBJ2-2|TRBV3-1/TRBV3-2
CASSQVLLAGRGNTGELFF
TGTGCCAGCAGCCAAGTTCTCCTAGCGGGCAGGGGGAACACCGGGGAGCTGTTTTTT
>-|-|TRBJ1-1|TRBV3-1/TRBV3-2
CASSRGVGTEAFF
TGTGCCAGCAGCCGCGGGGTGGGCACTGAAGCTTTCTTT
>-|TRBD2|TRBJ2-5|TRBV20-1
CSASDSSGGAETQYF
TGCAGTGCTAGTGACTCTAGCGGGGGGGCTGAGACCCAGTACTTC
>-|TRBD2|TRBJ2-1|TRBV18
CASSPILSGGANEQFF
TGTGCCAGCTCACCAATTCTTTCGGGGGGGGCCAATGAGCAGTTCTTC
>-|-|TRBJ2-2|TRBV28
CASKAQGRTGELFF
TGTGCCAGCAAAGCGCAGGGCCGGACCGGGGAGCTGTTTTTT
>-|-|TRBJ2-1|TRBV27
CASRALVAGEQFF
TGTGCCAGCCGGGCCCTAGTTGCGGGAGAGCAGTTCTTC
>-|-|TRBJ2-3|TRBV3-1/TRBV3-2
CASSPPGDTQYF
TGTGCCAGCAGCCCCCCCGGGGATACGCAGTATTTT
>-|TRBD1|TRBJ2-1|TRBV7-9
CASSSDRPYNEQFF
TGTGCCAGCAGCTCGGACAGGCCCTACAATGAGCAGTTCTTC
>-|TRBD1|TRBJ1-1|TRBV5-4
CASSLGPGGGTEAFF
TGTGCCAGCAGCTTGGGCCCAGGGGGAGGCACTGAAGCTTTCTTT
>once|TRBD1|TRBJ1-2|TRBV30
CAWRLSQGASYGYTF
TGTGCCTGGAGACTATCACAGGGGGCAAGCTATGGCTACACCTTC